This is a list of T cell receptor beta chains from one sample in a study of a mutant IDH1 vaccine in newly diagnosed glioma. For these receptors, no antigen is known. The method was immunoSEQ multiplex PCR; TCRdb's version includes in-frame clones alone and lacks a portion of them. The sample lists 55,000 to 65,000 clones, approximately 80% occurring once. Sequences were derived from PBMCs, sampled from a glioma patient whose treatment included an IDH1 peptide vaccine. All receptors come from a man aged 25 to 45 with glioma. CDR3s leave out the opening cysteine and the closing phenylalanine or tryptophan. The order of the fields is V gene, CDR3 protein.

v_gene: TRBV28; CDR3aa: ASSFEGRTEAF
v_gene: TRBV9; CDR3aa: ASSVETSTDTQY
v_gene: TRBV28; CDR3aa: ASRVGTVRTQY
v_gene: TRBV27; CDR3aa: ASSLRSPHNEQF
v_gene: TRBV19; CDR3aa: ASSITGVDEQY
v_gene: TRBV5-1; CDR3aa: ASSLEFTGLNTEAF
v_gene: TRBV13; CDR3aa: ASSLRGDPDTQY
v_gene: TRBV4-1; CDR3aa: ASSQDPMERMGTDTQY
v_gene: TRBV5-4; CDR3aa: ASSLALGGNEKLF
v_gene: TRBV4-1; CDR3aa: ASTLAAKNSMNTEAF
v_gene: TRBV7-9; CDR3aa: ASSSWSGYEQY
v_gene: TRBV27; CDR3aa: ASSPRAGPSYNEQF
v_gene: TRBV27; CDR3aa: ASSISPLAGGPRETQY
v_gene: TRBV7-9; CDR3aa: ASSLERTSESYNEQF
v_gene: TRBV5-1; CDR3aa: ARAGLAGRYEQY
v_gene: TRBV11-2; CDR3aa: ASSFSPGGNTEAF
v_gene: TRBV13; CDR3aa: ASSRGHYNYGYT
v_gene: TRBV10-2; CDR3aa: ASSDGGEGHEQY
v_gene: TRBV7-8; CDR3aa: ASSLGSGHNQPQH
v_gene: TRBV5-1; CDR3aa: ASSLGGVPNYGYT
v_gene: TRBV5-1; CDR3aa: ASSLDRLAGALF
v_gene: TRBV13; CDR3aa: ASSWGQGGNEQF
v_gene: TRBV7-9; CDR3aa: ASSLGTVDEKLF
v_gene: TRBV19; CDR3aa: ASSPKGRYSYEQY
v_gene: TRBV28; CDR3aa: ASSLRGTGYGYT
v_gene: TRBV10-2; CDR3aa: ASSESRTSGTTYEQY
v_gene: TRBV2; CDR3aa: ASSNGQVTEAF
v_gene: TRBV11-1; CDR3aa: ASPQSGYINSPLH
v_gene: TRBV9; CDR3aa: ASSVEPAPGTSYEQY
v_gene: TRBV27; CDR3aa: ASSLIRNTEAF
v_gene: TRBV6-5; CDR3aa: ASSYSGTGMIYGYT
v_gene: TRBV5-1; CDR3aa: ASSLETGGYNSPLH
v_gene: TRBV19; CDR3aa: ASRKDSVSYNEQF
v_gene: TRBV5-1; CDR3aa: ASSLLGPYNEQF
v_gene: TRBV7-2; CDR3aa: ASRRSGEYEQY
v_gene: TRBV7-9; CDR3aa: ASSLQSAYNEQF
v_gene: TRBV18; CDR3aa: ASSPQQGDTEAF
v_gene: TRBV28; CDR3aa: ASSNYEQY
v_gene: TRBV5-5; CDR3aa: ASRQVGQGNYGYT
v_gene: TRBV5-5; CDR3aa: ASRLDLNTEAF
v_gene: TRBV7-8; CDR3aa: ASSPGGPLGPIEQF
v_gene: TRBV11-2; CDR3aa: ASSLRSGANTGELF
v_gene: TRBV19; CDR3aa: ASSRTGGVQETQY
v_gene: TRBV6-1; CDR3aa: ASSPGLRETQY
v_gene: TRBV6-7; CDR3aa: ASTWGGGRVGGELF
v_gene: TRBV4-3; CDR3aa: ASSQDSGVDTEAF
v_gene: TRBV10-3; CDR3aa: AISESTPGGTEAF
v_gene: TRBV19; CDR3aa: ASSIVKGAETQY
v_gene: TRBV7-6; CDR3aa: ASSPRWGTGADTQY
v_gene: TRBV5-1; CDR3aa: ASSLMGNTNYGYT
v_gene: TRBV14; CDR3aa: ASSQVRKTQY
v_gene: TRBV7-2; CDR3aa: ASSLATTVSGNTIY
v_gene: TRBV7-8; CDR3aa: ASSSVLWNPSFHNEQF
v_gene: TRBV27; CDR3aa: ASSSYPPQVGGNQPQH
v_gene: TRBV6-1; CDR3aa: ASGWGIQETQY
v_gene: TRBV7-2; CDR3aa: ASSLGDSKNTEAF
v_gene: TRBV7-2; CDR3aa: ASSFGERIRDEQF